The source of this T cell receptor (beta chain) is a study of blood T cell repertoires in COVID-19. CDR1 LGHDT and CDR2 YNNKEL come from the germline V gene (reference sequence). This CDR3 region has 18 residues. V trimming: 0 bases; J trimming: 0 bases; junction bases outside the gene matches: 8. Method: immunoSEQ multiplex PCR; TCRdb's copy keeps in-frame clones and lacks some. Among 180,000 or so clones listed, roughly 84% were seen once. The rearrangement uses TRBV3-1 (or the pseudogene TRBV3-2) and TRBJ2-3; TRBD2 aligns across 8 bases. The receptor's source is a human donor with acute COVID-19. The donor label of this sample is uncertain. The sequenced sample consisted of PBMCs or T cells enriched from blood (not recorded which). CDR3 residues: CASSQDNAGGTSTDTQYF. CDR3 nucleotide sequence: TGTGCCAGCAGCCAAGACAATGCGGGGGGCACAAGCACAGATACGCAGTATTTT.